This is a list of T cell receptor beta chains from one sample in a study of vaccination and CD4 T cells after COVID-19. A single record per CDR3 protein comes from TCRdb applying MiXCR to the PCR reads. This sample has about 12,000 distinct CDR3 sequences; 25% to 30% occur once, and the top ten carry about 29%. No antigen has been assigned to these receptors. The sequences come from CD4+ T cells from blood, cultured in vitro, collected before SARS-CoV-2 vaccination. The receptors stem from a human donor who received a COVID-19 vaccine. Both conserved end residues are part of each CDR3. Fields, in order: V gene, J gene, clone size, D gene, CDR3 protein, CDR3 DNA. A D gene is named only where the DNA matches it firmly. Only some rows state a clone size, as once, few, many or a class for expanded clones.

TRBV6-4	TRBJ2-3	-	TRBD2	CASSDGTSGDTQYF	TGTGCCAGCAGTGACGGGACTAGCGGAGATACGCAGTATTTT
TRBV7-2	TRBJ2-5	few	-	CASSLGRDPGTQYF	TGTGCCAGCAGCTTAGGGAGGGATCCTGGGACCCAGTACTTC
TRBV19	TRBJ1-1	few	-	CASSIAQGLNTEAFF	TGTGCCAGTAGTATAGCGCAGGGCTTGAACACTGAAGCTTTCTTT
TRBV20-1	TRBJ1-2	-	-	CSAGEGGNYGYTF	TGCAGTGCTGGGGAGGGGGGCAACTATGGCTACACCTTC
TRBV25-1	TRBJ2-2	-	TRBD2	CASEDSGGATGELFF	TGTGCCAGCGAGGATAGCGGGGGGGCAACCGGGGAGCTGTTTTTT
TRBV7-9	TRBJ2-2	-	TRBD1	CASSGTGGAGGELFF	TGTGCCAGCAGCGGTACAGGGGGCGCGGGCGGGGAGCTGTTTTTT
TRBV7-6	TRBJ1-2	-	-	CASSLVGQGVSGYTF	TGTGCCAGCAGCTTAGTCGGTCAGGGCGTGAGTGGCTACACCTTC
TRBV10-3	TRBJ1-1	-	TRBD1	CAISSTGPDTEAFF	TGTGCCATCAGTTCGACAGGGCCGGACACTGAAGCTTTCTTT
TRBV11-3	TRBJ2-1	-	TRBD2	CASSLGTSSVNEQFF	TGTGCCAGCAGCTTAGGGACTAGCTCAGTCAATGAGCAGTTCTTC
TRBV6-1	TRBJ2-5	few	-	CASRFHRDTKTQYF	TGTGCCAGCAGATTTCACAGGGACACAAAGACCCAGTACTTC
TRBV11-3	TRBJ1-1	once	-	CASSSGSYTEAFF	TGTGCCAGCAGCTCAGGGTCCTACACTGAAGCTTTCTTT
TRBV7-2	TRBJ1-6	few	-	CASSSETGGYNSPLHF	TGTGCCAGCAGCTCGGAGACAGGCGGTTATAATTCACCCCTCCACTTT
TRBV6-2/TRBV6-3	TRBJ2-2	few	-	CASSYNGETGELFF	TGTGCCAGCAGTTACAATGGGGAAACCGGGGAGCTGTTTTTT
TRBV6-2/TRBV6-3	TRBJ2-3	few	-	CASSYWVDYYTDTQYF	TGTGCCAGCAGTTACTGGGTGGACTACTACACAGATACGCAGTATTTT
TRBV5-1	TRBJ1-2	-	-	CASSSVGQGANYGYTF	TGCGCCAGCAGCTCAGTTGGGCAGGGCGCTAACTATGGCTACACCTTC
TRBV6-5	TRBJ1-6	few	-	CASSYSMGHNSPLHF	TGTGCCAGCAGTTACTCGATGGGGCATAATTCACCCCTCCACTTT
TRBV6-5	TRBJ1-1	-	-	CASSYRWNTEAFF	TGTGCCAGCAGTTATCGTTGGAACACTGAAGCTTTCTTT
TRBV2	TRBJ1-2	-	TRBD1	CATQGQGGYGYTF	TGTGCCACTCAAGGACAGGGAGGATATGGCTACACCTTC
TRBV6-5	TRBJ2-3	few	TRBD1	CASSYSTRGTQYF	TGTGCCAGCAGTTACTCTACCAGGGGGACGCAGTATTTT
TRBV6-1	TRBJ2-7	-	-	CASRFPGDRGQYF	TGTGCCAGCAGGTTTCCGGGGGACCGGGGGCAGTACTTC